What follows are 15 T cell receptor beta chains derived from one specimen sequenced in a study of blood T cells in healthy people across ages. A J-beta primer mix and a sample-barcoded 5' primer were used in a second PCR of roughly 7 to 12 cycles. TCRdb redid the calling of the 5' RACE reads with MiXCR, one entry per CDR3 protein. The sample consists of 1.5 million to 2 million distinct CDR3 sequences, 40% to 55% of them appearing once. Material for sequencing was blood. These TCRs come from a woman in her thirties or forties in good health.

V is TRBV29-1 and J is TRBJ2-7, with D tentatively TRBD1 (6 bases). From germline, CDR1 is SQVTM and CDR2 ANQGSEA. The V end lost 7 bases, the J end lost 0 bases, and 22 bases lay between the germline ends. The CDR3 contains 16 residues. DNA of the CDR3: TGCAGCGCTACAATACCAGGGGACGGTAGCTCCTACGAGCAGTACTTC. Amino acid sequence: CSATIPGDGSSYEQYF.

The V call is TRBV5-5, the J call TRBJ1-4; a weak D match, TRBD1 (6 bases). Germline CDR1 SGHKS, CDR2 YYEKEE (reference sequence). This CDR3 contains 17 residues. The V end was cut by 4 bases, the J end by 0 bases, with 16 bases between. The CDR3 sequence: CASSLGTTGSTNEKLFF. CDR3 nucleotides: TGTGCCAGCAGCCTCGGGACAACAGGATCAACTAATGAAAAACTGTTTTTT.

This clonotype was observed a handful of times. V gene TRBV6-1 combines with J gene TRBJ1-6; D gene ambiguous. Trimming stripped 3 bases from V and 10 bases from J, with 19 bases between. This CDR3 contains 16 residues. The V gene's germline CDR1 is MNHNS and CDR2 SASEGT. CDR3 region: CASSDFVGSANSPLHF. The CDR3 coding sequence is TGTGCCAGCAGTGATTTTGTAGGGTCGGCGAACTCACCCCTCCACTTT.

The V and J genes are TRBV6-6 and TRBJ1-2; 10 bases line up with TRBD1. J was trimmed by 5 bases and V by 5 bases; bases with no gene match: 5. Germline lookup yields CDR1 MNHNY and CDR2 SVGAGI (reference sequence). The CDR3 is made up of 14 amino acids. CDR3 nucleotides: TGTGCCAGCAGTGACGACAGGGGGCTTTATGGCTACACCTTC. It specifies CASSDDRGLYGYTF.

The rearrangement uses TRBV15 and TRBJ2-3; possible D gene TRBD1, 6 bases. The CDR3 runs 16 residues. Germline CDR1 and CDR2: LNHNV and YYDKDF (reference sequence). Trimming left V 3 bases short and J 0 bases short, with 13 bases between. In DNA, the CDR3 is TGTGCCACCAGCAGGGGCCAGGGGACAAGCACAGATACGCAGTATTTT. This codes for CATSRGQGTSTDTQYF.

This chain links TRBV3-1 with TRBJ1-2; weak D call: TRBD1 (6 bases). V lost 5 bases and J 4 bases, leaving 11 bases between the germline ends. CDR1 LGHDT and CDR2 YNNKEL come from the germline V gene (reference sequence). This CDR3 spans 13 amino acids. CDR3 sequence: CASSSGVPYGYTF. For the CDR3, the DNA is TGTGCCAGCAGCTCAGGGGTTCCCTATGGCTACACCTTC.

This clonotype has just a few counts. This sequence joins TRBV6-5 and TRBJ2-1; TRBD2 matches at 7 bases. V lost 5 bases to trimming and J lost 2 bases; unmatched junction nucleotides: 6. This CDR3 spans 15 amino acids. CDR1 is MNHEY, CDR2 SVGAGI, per germline. CDR3 DNA: TGTGCCAGCAGTAAACAGCGGGGTCCCTACAATGAGCAGTTCTTC. Translated, it gives CASSKQRGPYNEQFF.

The V call is TRBV4-1, the J call TRBJ2-7, with D possibly matching TRBD2 (6 bases). The end of the DNA fits TRBJ2-4 better, so the J call may be wrong. The CDR3 has 16 amino acids. From germline, CDR1 is MGHRA and CDR2 YSYEKL. CDR3 protein: CASSQWVAGGVDIQYF. The CDR3 nucleotides read TGCGCCAGCAGCCAATGGGTGGCAGGAGGGGTAGACATTCAGTACTTC.

The gene calls are TRBV20-1 and TRBJ2-3; 11 bases line up with TRBD1. The ends lost 0 bases at V and 4 bases at J; junction bases unmatched: 6. Germline assignment: CDR1 DFQATT and CDR2 SNEGSKA (reference sequence). The CDR3 is 16 residues long. CDR3 DNA: TGCAGTGCTAGAGACCCGGGACAGGGGGAATCAGATACGCAGTATTTT. Protein product: CSARDPGQGESDTQYF.

In this sample, this clonotype turned up a few times. V usage is TRBV7-2 and J usage is TRBJ1-2; D might be TRBD1 (6 bases). Between the trimmed V and J ends, which lost 2 bases and 2 bases, there was a span of 12 bases. The CDR3 length is 15 residues. Germline loops: CDR1 SGHTA, CDR2 FQGNSA. The CDR3 sequence is CASSLTTGQNYGYTF. CDR3 nucleotides: TGTGCCAGCAGCTTAACCACAGGACAGAACTATGGCTACACCTTC.

The chain recombines TRBV5-5 with TRBJ2-4; 10 positions match TRBD1. This CDR3 has 18 residues. Germline V gene lookup returns CDR1 SGHKS and CDR2 YYEKEE (reference sequence). With V trimmed by 4 bases and J by 7 bases, 17 bases remained unmatched. CDR3 loop: CASSKGQGTQGSWNIQYF. The CDR3 DNA is TGTGCCAGCAGCAAGGGACAGGGGACTCAAGGATCTTGGAACATTCAGTACTTC.

This chain uses TRBV10-3 with TRBJ1-1, with TRBD1 matching 8 bases. The trim removed 9 bases at V and 0 bases at J, leaving 3 bases unmatched. The CDR3 loop spans 13 amino acids. Germline CDR1 reads ENHRY; CDR2 reads SYGVKD. The CDR3 bases are TGTGCCATGTCAGGGGGCGTGAACACTGAAGCTTTCTTT. Protein: CAMSGGVNTEAFF.

The V and J genes are TRBV7-2 and TRBJ1-3; unclear D gene. V lost 3 bases, J lost 0 bases, and 6 bases lay in between. Germline V gene data show CDR1 as SGHTA and CDR2 as FQGNSA. This CDR3 spans 14 amino acids. The CDR3 loop is CASSFYSSGNTIYF. CDR3 in DNA: TGTGCCAGCAGCTTCTACAGCTCTGGAAACACCATATATTTT.

The chain combines TRBV18 with TRBJ2-1; the match to TRBD2 covers 14 bases. Germline CDR1 is KGHSH and CDR2 is LQKENI. CDR3 length equals 16 residues. Trimming cost V 6 bases and J 14 bases; bases outside gene matches: 15. CDR3 sequence reads: CASSPPGLAGDTGEFF. The CDR3 DNA follows: TGTGCCAGCTCCCCCCCGGGACTAGCGGGGGATACTGGGGAGTTCTTC.

Concerning this clonotype: The junction and the germline gene differ at one end; a read error may be behind it. The genes are TRBV7-2 and TRBJ2-1, with 8 bases identical to TRBD2. The CDR3 has 14 amino acids. From germline, CDR1 is SGHTA and CDR2 FQGNSA. The CDR3 protein is CACSASGGPYEQFF. CDR3 bases: TGTGCCTGCAGCGCCAGCGGGGGCCCTTATGAGCAGTTCTTC.